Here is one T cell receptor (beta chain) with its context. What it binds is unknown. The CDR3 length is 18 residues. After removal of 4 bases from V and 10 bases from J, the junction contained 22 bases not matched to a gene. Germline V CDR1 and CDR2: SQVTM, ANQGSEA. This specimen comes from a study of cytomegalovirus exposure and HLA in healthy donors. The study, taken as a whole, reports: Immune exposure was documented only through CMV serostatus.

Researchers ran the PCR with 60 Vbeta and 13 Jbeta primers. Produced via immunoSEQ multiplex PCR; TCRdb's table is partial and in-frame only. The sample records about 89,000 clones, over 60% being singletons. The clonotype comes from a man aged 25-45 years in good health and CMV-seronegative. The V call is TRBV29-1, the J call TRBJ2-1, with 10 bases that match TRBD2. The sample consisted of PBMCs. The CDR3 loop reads CSVGGRGATSGRDREQFF. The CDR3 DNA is TGCAGCGTTGGGGGGAGGGGAGCGACTAGCGGGCGGGACAGGGAGCAGTTCTTC.